This T cell receptor beta chain was sequenced in a study of blood T cell repertoires in COVID-19. About the study: The samples span acute and convalescent COVID-19 from the United States, Italy and Spain. T cells, B-cell-depleted T cells, or PBMCs supplied cDNA or gDNA.

Cohorts were assigned according to the clinical history that participants reported. Original methodology: Cell counts per sample came from amplifying reference gene primers. TCRdb's copy holds only in-frame clones and misses some; the assay was immunoSEQ multiplex PCR. The V and J calls and the clone size are those of that table, but D and trimming were determined from the DNA. The sample holds hundreds of thousands of clones, about 85% seen once. Germline CDR1 reads SGHKS; CDR2 reads YYEKEE (reference sequence). This CDR3 region has 17 residues. With 4 bases clipped from V and 0 bases from J, the junction kept 9 bases outside the gene matches.

The sample comprised PBMCs or T cells enriched from blood (not recorded which). V usage is TRBV5-5 and J usage is TRBJ2-2; 7 bases fit TRBD2. This clonotype was sampled from a woman younger than 45 with acute COVID-19. Here the CDR3 DNA reads TGTGCCAGCAGCGGGCTCGGGGGGAGTTCGAACACCGGGGAGCTGTTTTTT. Encoded protein: CASSGLGGSSNTGELFF.